The clone carrying this T cell receptor beta chain was seen a few times. The entry originates in a study of beta chain features in type 1 diabetes. Sequenced material consisted of expressed TCRB transcripts (all of the isolated RNA was reverse transcribed). The repertoire was sequenced with immunoSEQ multiplex PCR; TCRdb's copy has only in-frame clones and lacks some. The table includes about 220,000 clones, roughly a tenth detected once. The germline V gene has CDR1 GTSNPN and CDR2 SVGIG (reference sequence). This CDR3 spans 15 amino acids. With 4 bases clipped from V and 1 base from J, the junction kept 9 bases outside the gene matches.

The sequenced material came from central memory CD4+ T cells from blood. V gene TRBV30 combines with J gene TRBJ2-5; 7 nucleotides match TRBD1. This TCR was sampled from a man aged 18-30 years in good health. The CDR3 region is CAWTVGTEVQETQYF. The CDR3 DNA follows: TGTGCCTGGACCGTGGGGACAGAAGTCCAAGAGACCCAGTACTTC. The variable domain in full, completed from reference TRBV30 and TRBJ2-5, reads SQTIHQWPATLVQPVGSPLSLECTVEGTSNPNLYWYRQAAGRGLQLLFYSVGIGQISSEVPQNLSASRPQDRQFILSSKKLLLSDSGFYLCAWTVGTEVQETQYFGPGTRLLVL.